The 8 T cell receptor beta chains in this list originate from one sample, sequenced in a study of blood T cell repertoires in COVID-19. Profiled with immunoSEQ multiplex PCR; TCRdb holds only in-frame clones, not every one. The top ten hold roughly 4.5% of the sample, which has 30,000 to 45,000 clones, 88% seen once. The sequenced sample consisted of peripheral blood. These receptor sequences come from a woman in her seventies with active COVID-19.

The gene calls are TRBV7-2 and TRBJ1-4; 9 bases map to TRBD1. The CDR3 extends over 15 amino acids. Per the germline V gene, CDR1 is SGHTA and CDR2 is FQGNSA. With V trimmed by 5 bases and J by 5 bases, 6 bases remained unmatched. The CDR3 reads CASSPDRGPNEKLFF. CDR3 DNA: TGTGCCAGCAGCCCGGACAGGGGCCCGAATGAAAAACTGTTTTTT.

DNA of the CDR3: TGTGCCAGCAGTCTGTCAGGGGTTGGGACCCAGTACTTC. Amino acid sequence: CASSLSGVGTQYF. This chain uses TRBV25-1 with TRBJ2-5, with D perhaps matching TRBD1 (6 bases). CDR1 is MGHDK and CDR2 is SYGVNS in the germline V gene. CDR3 size: 13 residues. The V end was cut by 5 bases, the J end by 7 bases, with 14 bases between.

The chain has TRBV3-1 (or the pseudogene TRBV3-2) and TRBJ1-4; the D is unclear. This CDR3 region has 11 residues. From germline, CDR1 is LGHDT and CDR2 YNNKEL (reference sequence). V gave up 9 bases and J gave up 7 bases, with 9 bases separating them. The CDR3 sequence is CARAGSEKLFF. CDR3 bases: TGTGCCAGGGCTGGGAGTGAAAAACTGTTTTTT.

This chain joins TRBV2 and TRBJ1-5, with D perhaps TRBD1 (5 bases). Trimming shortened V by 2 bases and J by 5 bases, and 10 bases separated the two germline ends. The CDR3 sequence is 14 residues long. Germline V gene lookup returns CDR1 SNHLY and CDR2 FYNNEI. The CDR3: CASSEQGEDQPQHF. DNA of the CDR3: TGTGCCAGCAGTGAACAGGGTGAGGATCAGCCCCAGCATTTT.

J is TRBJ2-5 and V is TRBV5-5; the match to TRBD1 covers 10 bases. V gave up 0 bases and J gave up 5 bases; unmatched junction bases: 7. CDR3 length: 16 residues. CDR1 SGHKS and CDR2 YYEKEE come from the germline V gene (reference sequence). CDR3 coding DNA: TGTGCCAGCAGCTTGGCCTTGACAGGGGGCGAGGAGACCCAGTACTTC. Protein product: CASSLALTGGEETQYF.

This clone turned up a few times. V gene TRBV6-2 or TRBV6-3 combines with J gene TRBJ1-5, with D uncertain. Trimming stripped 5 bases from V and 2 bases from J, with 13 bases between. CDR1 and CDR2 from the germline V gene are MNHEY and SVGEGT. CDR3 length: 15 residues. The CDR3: CASSPITGGNQPQHF. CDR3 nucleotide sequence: TGTGCCAGCAGTCCGATAACGGGAGGCAATCAGCCCCAGCATTTT.

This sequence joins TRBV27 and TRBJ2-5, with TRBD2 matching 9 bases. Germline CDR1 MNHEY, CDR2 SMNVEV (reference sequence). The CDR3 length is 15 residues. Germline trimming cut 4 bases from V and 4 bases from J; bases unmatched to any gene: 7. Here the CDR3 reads CASSSKRGAGETQYF. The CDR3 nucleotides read TGTGCCAGCAGTTCAAAGCGGGGGGCGGGAGAGACCCAGTACTTC.

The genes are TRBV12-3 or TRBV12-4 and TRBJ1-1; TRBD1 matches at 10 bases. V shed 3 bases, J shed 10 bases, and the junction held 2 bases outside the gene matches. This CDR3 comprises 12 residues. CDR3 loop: CASSFRDRGAFF. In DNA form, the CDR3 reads TGTGCCAGCAGTTTTCGGGACAGGGGAGCTTTCTTT.